This entry is about one TCR beta chain. The antigen remains undetermined. The entry originates in a study of T cell responses to AZD1222 COVID-19 vaccine. The CDR3 loop spans 14 amino acids. Germline CDR1 is LGHDT and CDR2 is YNNKEL (reference sequence). Trimming removed 4 bases at V and 11 bases at J, with 18 bases between. Study-wide points: The study identified only 6 or 7 AZD1222 recipients as seropositive at baseline.

This table comes from immunoSEQ multiplex PCR, and its TCRdb copy is limited to in-frame clones, with some not included. The sample has 110,000 to 150,000 clones; around 89% are singletons. V usage is TRBV3-1 (or the pseudogene TRBV3-2) and J usage is TRBJ2-1; no firm D call. The sequence derives from an adult who received the AZD1222 COVID-19 vaccine. This specimen was peripheral blood, taken 28 days after the second AZD1222 dose. The CDR3 reads CASSLEGWDGKQFF. The CDR3 DNA follows: TGTGCCAGCAGCCTCGAAGGGTGGGATGGGAAGCAGTTCTTC.